This T cell receptor beta chain was identified during a study of blood T cell repertoires in COVID-19. For the study at large: PBMCs, B-cell-depleted T cells, or T cells were the source of the cDNA or gDNA that made up the material.

Trimming shortened V by 3 bases and J by 4 bases, and 3 bases separated the two germline ends. From germline, CDR1 is MDHEN and CDR2 SYDVKM. The CDR3 totals 11 residues. Donors were grouped by their self-reported clinical history. In the original workflow: The authors estimated nucleated cell counts from reference gene primer amplification. The protocol was immunoSEQ multiplex PCR, while the TCRdb copy is restricted to in-frame clones and leaves out a portion. V and J calls plus clone size are reproduced from that table; the DNA served to infer D and trimming. The table includes 200,000 to 250,000 clones, 90% detected once.

The receptor was isolated from a man aged 25 to 45 who had been exposed to COVID-19. The J gene is TRBJ1-2, the V gene TRBV28; unclear D gene. The sequencing sample was made of PBMCs or T cells enriched from blood (not recorded which). The CDR3 loop is CASSLAYGYTF. The DNA of the CDR3 is TGTGCCAGCAGTTTGGCCTATGGCTACACCTTC.